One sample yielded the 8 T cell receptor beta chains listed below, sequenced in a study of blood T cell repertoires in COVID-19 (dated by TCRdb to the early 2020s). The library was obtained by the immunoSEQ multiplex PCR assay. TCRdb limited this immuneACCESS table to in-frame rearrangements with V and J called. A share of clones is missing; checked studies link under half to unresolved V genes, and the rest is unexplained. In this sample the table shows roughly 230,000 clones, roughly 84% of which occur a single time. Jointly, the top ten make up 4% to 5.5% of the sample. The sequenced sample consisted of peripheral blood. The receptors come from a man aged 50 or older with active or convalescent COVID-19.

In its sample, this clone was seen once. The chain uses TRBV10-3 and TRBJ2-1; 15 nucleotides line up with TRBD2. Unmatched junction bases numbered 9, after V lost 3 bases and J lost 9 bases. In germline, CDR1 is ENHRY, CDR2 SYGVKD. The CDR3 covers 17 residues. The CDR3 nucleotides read TGTGCCATCAGTGAAATCCGGACTAGCGGGGGGGCAATTGAGCAGTTCTTC. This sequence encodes CAISEIRTSGGAIEQFF.

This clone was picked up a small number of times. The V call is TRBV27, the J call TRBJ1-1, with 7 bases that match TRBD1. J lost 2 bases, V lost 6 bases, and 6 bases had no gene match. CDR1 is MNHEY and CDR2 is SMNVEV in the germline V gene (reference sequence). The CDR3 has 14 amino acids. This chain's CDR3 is CASRDRASNTEAFF. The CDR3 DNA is TGTGCCAGCAGAGACAGGGCATCTAACACTGAAGCTTTCTTT.

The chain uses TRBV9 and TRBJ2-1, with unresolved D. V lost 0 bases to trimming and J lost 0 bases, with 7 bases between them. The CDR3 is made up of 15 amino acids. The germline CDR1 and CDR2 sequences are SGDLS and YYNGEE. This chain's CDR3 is CASSVEWSSYNEQFF. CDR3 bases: TGTGCCAGCAGCGTAGAGTGGAGCTCCTACAATGAGCAGTTCTTC.

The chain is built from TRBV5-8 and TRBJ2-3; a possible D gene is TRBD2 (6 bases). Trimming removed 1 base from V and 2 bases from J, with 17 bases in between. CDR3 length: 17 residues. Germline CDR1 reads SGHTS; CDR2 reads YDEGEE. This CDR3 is CASSLSRSLAPTDTQYF. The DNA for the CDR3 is TGTGCCAGCAGCTTGTCCCGGTCGCTAGCGCCCACAGATACGCAGTATTTT. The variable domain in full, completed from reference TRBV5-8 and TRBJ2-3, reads EAGVTQSPTHLIKTRGQQATLRCSPISGHTSVYWYQQALGLGLQFLLWYDEGEERNRGNFPPRFSGRQFPNYSSELNVNALELEDSALYLCASSLSRSLAPTDTQYFGPGTRLTVL.

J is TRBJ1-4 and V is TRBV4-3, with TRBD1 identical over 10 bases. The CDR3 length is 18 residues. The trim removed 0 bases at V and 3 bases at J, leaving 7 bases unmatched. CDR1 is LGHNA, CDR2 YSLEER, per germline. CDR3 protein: CASSQDRDRGSANEKLFF. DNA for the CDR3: TGCGCCAGCAGCCAAGACAGGGACAGGGGTTCAGCTAATGAAAAACTGTTTTTT.

The chain's CDR3 is CASSLGGGVSDTQYF. Here the CDR3 DNA reads TGTGCCAGCAGCTTAGGAGGGGGGGTCTCAGATACGCAGTATTTT. V is TRBV11-3 and J is TRBJ2-3, with D maybe TRBD2 (7 bases). The CDR3 spans 15 residues. Germline CDR1 reads SGHNT; CDR2 reads YENEEA. Trimming took 1 base from V and 4 from J, leaving 12 bases between them.

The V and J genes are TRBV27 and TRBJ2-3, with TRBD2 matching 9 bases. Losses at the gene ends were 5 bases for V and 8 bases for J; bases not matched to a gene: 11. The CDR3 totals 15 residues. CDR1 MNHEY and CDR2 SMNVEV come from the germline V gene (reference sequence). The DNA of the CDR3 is TGTGCCAGCAGTATAAGCGGGGGGCACGGTGGTACGCAGTATTTT. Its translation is CASSISGGHGGTQYF.

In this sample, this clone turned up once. The CDR3 protein is CASSLSGDTEAFF. The DNA of the CDR3 is TGTGCCAGCAGCCTTTCAGGGGACACTGAAGCTTTCTTT. V is TRBV14 and J is TRBJ1-1; a possible D gene is TRBD1 (6 bases). V was cut by 4 bases and J by 3 bases, with 9 bases left in between. This CDR3 spans 13 amino acids. Germline assignment: CDR1 SGHDN and CDR2 FVKESK. Supplemented by reference TRBV14 and TRBJ1-1, the full variable domain reads EAGVTQFPSHSVIEKGQTVTLRCDPISGHDNLYWYRRVMGKEIKFLLHFVKESKQDESGMPNNRFLAERTGGTYSTLKVQPAELEDSGVYFCASSLSGDTEAFFGQGTRLTVV.